This T cell receptor beta chain is drawn from a study of Graves' ophthalmopathy and Graves' hyperthyroidism. Every ophthalmopathy donor presented moderate-to-severe activity, CAS ≥3, NOSPECS ≥4 and duration under 3 months. Orbital computed tomography and thyroid ultrasound, along with TRAb, serum thyroxine and clinical symptoms, underpinned diagnosis. This clonotype was seen ten or more times. The TCR beta CDR3 regions underwent amplification from RNA transcripts. A first-round RT-PCR used HTBI primers, followed by a second-round multiplex PCR. TCRdb re-derived calls from the multiplex PCR reads in MiXCR, one entry per CDR3 protein. The sample lists hundreds of thousands of distinct CDR3 sequences, 35% to 45% seen once, with roughly 3.5% in the top ten. The TCR comes from an adult man with Graves' ophthalmopathy. Source material: peripheral blood.

CDR3: CASAGATNEKLFF. CDR3 sequence (DNA): TGTGCCAGCGCGGGGGCGACTAATGAAAAACTGTTTTTT. The chain has TRBV2 and TRBJ1-4; D is possibly TRBD1 (6 bases). The ends were cut back, 8 bases at V and 2 bases at J, with 9 bases in the middle. The CDR3 runs to 13 residues. CDR1 and CDR2 from the germline V gene are SNHLY and FYNNEI.